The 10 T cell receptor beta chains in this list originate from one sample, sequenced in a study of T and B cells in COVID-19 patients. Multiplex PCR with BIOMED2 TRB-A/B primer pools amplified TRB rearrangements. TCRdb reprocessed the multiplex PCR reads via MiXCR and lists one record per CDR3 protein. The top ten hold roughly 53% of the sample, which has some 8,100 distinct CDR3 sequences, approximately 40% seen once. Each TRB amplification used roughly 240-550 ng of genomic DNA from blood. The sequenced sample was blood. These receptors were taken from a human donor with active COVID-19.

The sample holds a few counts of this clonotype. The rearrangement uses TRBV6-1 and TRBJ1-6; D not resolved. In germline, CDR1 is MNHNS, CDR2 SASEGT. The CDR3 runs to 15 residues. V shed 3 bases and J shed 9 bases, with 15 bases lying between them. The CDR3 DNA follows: TGTGCCAGCAGTGAGGTCCCCGTCTGGACTTCACCCCTCCACTTT. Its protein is CASSEVPVWTSPLHF.

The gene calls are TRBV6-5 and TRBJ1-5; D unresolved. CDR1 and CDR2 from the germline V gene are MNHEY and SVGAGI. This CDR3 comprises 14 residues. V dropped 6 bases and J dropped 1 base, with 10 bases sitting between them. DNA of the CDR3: TGTGCCAGCAGCTCCGAGGGAAGCAATCAGCCCCAGCATTTT. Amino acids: CASSSEGSNQPQHF.

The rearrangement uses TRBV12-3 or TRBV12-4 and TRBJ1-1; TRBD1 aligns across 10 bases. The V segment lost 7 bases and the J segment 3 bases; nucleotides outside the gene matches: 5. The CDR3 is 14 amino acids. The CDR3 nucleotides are TGTGCCAGCAACCCGACAGGGGGCCACACTGAAGCTTTCTTT. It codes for CASNPTGGHTEAFF.

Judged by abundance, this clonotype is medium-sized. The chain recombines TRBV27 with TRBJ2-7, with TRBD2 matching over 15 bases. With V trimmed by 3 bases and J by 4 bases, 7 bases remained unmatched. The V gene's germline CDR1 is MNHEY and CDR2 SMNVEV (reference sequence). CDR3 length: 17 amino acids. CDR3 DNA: TGTGCCAGCAGTTTTGGACTAGCGGGAGGGCCTGGATACGAGCAGTACTTC. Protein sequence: CASSFGLAGGPGYEQYF.

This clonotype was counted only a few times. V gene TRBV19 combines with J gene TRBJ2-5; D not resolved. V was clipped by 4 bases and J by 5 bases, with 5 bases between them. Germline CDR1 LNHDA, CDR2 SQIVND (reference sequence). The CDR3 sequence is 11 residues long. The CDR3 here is CASSSRETQYF. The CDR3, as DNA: TGTGCCAGTAGTAGCCGGGAGACCCAGTACTTC.

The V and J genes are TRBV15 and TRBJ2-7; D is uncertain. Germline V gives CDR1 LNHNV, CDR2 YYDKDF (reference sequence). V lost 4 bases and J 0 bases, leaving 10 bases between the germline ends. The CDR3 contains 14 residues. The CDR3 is CATSNIGYSYEQYF. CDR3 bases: TGTGCCACCAGCAACATTGGGTACTCCTACGAGCAGTACTTC.

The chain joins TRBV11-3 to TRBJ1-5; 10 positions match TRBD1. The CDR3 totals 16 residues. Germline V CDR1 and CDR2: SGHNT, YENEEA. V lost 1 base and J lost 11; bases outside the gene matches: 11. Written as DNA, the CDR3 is TGTGCCAGCAGCTTAGGCGGACAGGGGGGACCGGGGGCCCAGCATTTT. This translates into CASSLGGQGGPGAQHF.

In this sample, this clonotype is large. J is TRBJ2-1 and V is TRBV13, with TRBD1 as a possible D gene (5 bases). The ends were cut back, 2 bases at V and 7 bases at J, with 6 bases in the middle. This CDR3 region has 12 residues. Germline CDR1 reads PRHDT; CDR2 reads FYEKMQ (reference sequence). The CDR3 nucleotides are TGTGCCAGCAGCTTACAGGGTAATGAGCAGTTCTTC. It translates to CASSLQGNEQFF.

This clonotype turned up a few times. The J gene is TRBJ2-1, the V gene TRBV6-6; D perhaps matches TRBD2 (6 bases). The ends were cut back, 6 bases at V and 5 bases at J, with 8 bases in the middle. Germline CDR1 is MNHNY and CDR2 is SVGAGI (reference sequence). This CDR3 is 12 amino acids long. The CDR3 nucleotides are TGTGCCAGCAGGGCTAGCGACAATGAGCAGTTCTTC. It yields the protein CASRASDNEQFF.

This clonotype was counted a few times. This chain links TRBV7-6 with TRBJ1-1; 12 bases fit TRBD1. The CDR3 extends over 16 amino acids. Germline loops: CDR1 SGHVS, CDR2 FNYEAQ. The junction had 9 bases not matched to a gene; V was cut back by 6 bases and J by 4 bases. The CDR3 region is CASSQGQGAQGTEAFF. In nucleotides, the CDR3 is TGTGCCAGCAGTCAGGGACAGGGGGCGCAGGGCACTGAAGCTTTCTTT.